The 20 T cell receptor beta chains reported below all come from one sample, sequenced in a study of blood T cell repertoires in COVID-19. Produced via immunoSEQ multiplex PCR; TCRdb's table is partial and in-frame only. The sample gives about 81,000 clones, around 80% of which show up once; approximately 7.3% is in the top ten. Sequenced input: peripheral blood. Receptor source: a human donor in a cohort sampled during active COVID-19.

This clone occurred a few times. DNA of the CDR3: TGTGCCAGCAGCCAAGGGGCAGGGCCGAACACTGAAGCTTTCTTT. This gives the protein CASSQGAGPNTEAFF. The chain carries TRBV3-1 (or the pseudogene TRBV3-2) and TRBJ1-1; D possibly corresponds to TRBD1 (5 bases). Deletions cut 1 base from V and 1 base from J, with 10 bases between. The CDR3 totals 15 residues. Germline CDR1 and CDR2: LGHDT and YNNKEL (reference sequence).

The chain uses TRBV19 and TRBJ2-7; 7 bases fit TRBD1. From germline, CDR1 is LNHDA and CDR2 SQIVND (reference sequence). The CDR3 spans 15 residues. The J segment lost 2 bases and the V segment lost 6 bases, leaving 10 bases of the junction unmatched. For the CDR3, the DNA is TGTGCCAGTAGACAGCCCGGGACAGAGACCTACGAGCAGTACTTC. This gives the protein CASRQPGTETYEQYF.

This chain links TRBV3-1 (or the pseudogene TRBV3-2) with TRBJ1-2; D unresolved. The V end was cut by 0 bases, the J end by 0 bases, with 11 bases between. Per the germline V gene, CDR1 is LGHDT and CDR2 is YNNKEL (reference sequence). The CDR3 has 16 residues. CDR3 DNA: TGTGCCAGCAGCCAAGATCATACCAGTCCTAACTATGGCTACACCTTC. Translation: CASSQDHTSPNYGYTF.

J is TRBJ1-4 and V is TRBV5-4, with a tentative D call TRBD1 (6 bases). CDR1 SGHNT and CDR2 YYREEE come from the germline V gene (reference sequence). Trimming took off 4 bases at V and 9 bases at J, with 19 bases between the two ends. The CDR3 is made up of 15 amino acids. CDR3 protein: CASSPESGTRKKLFF. CDR3 bases: TGTGCCAGCAGCCCCGAATCCGGGACACGGAAAAAACTGTTTTTT.

This rearrangement joins TRBV6-5 to TRBJ1-3; TRBD1 matches 7 bases. J lost 4 bases, V lost 2 bases, and 2 bases had no gene match. CDR1 is MNHEY, CDR2 SVGAGI, per germline. This CDR3 comprises 14 residues. CDR3 sequence (DNA): TGTGCCAGCAGTTACAGGGGGCCCGGAAACACCATATATTTT. Amino acid sequence: CASSYRGPGNTIYF.

This clone appeared a few times. The chain combines TRBV19 with TRBJ1-5, with D perhaps TRBD1 (5 bases). The CDR3 sequence is 13 residues long. Germline CDR1 reads LNHDA; CDR2 reads SQIVND (reference sequence). The V end lost 3 bases, the J end lost 11 bases, and 14 bases lay between the germline ends. Here the CDR3 DNA reads TGTGCCAGTAGTATGACAGTAAAAGGGACCCAGCATTTT. Its protein product is CASSMTVKGTQHF.

The chain joins TRBV7-9 to TRBJ2-4; no clear D. Germline assignment: CDR1 SEHNR and CDR2 FQNEAQ (reference sequence). Trimming took off 5 bases at V and 7 bases at J, with 9 bases between the two ends. The CDR3 is made up of 12 amino acids. CDR3 sequence reads: CASSPSENIQYF. CDR3 bases: TGTGCCAGCAGCCCGAGCGAGAACATTCAGTACTTC.

This rearrangement joins TRBV6-4 to TRBJ2-2; possibly TRBD1 for D (6 bases). V was clipped by 4 bases and J by 2 bases, with 14 bases between them. The germline V gene encodes CDR1 MRHNA and CDR2 SNTAGT. The CDR3 length is 16 residues. This CDR3 reads CASSAQGTQNTGELFF. CDR3 sequence (DNA): TGTGCCAGCAGTGCCCAGGGGACCCAAAACACCGGGGAGCTGTTTTTT.

V and J are TRBV7-2 and TRBJ2-7; D gene unclear. The germline gives CDR1 SGHTA, CDR2 FQGNSA. V lost 1 base and J 2 bases, leaving 9 bases between the germline ends. The CDR3 contains 14 residues. The CDR3 reads CASSLGISPYEQYF. The DNA of the CDR3 is TGTGCCAGCAGCTTAGGCATAAGCCCCTACGAGCAGTACTTC.

The gene calls are TRBV18 and TRBJ1-3; 9 bases are shared with TRBD1. Trimming removed 5 bases from V and 6 bases from J; junction bases left unmatched: 5. The length of the CDR3 is 14 residues. Germline lookup yields CDR1 KGHSH and CDR2 LQKENI. CDR3 sequence (DNA): TGTGCCAGCTCATTACGACAGGGGGAAAACACCATATATTTT. This gives the protein CASSLRQGENTIYF.

This clone came up once. The J gene is TRBJ2-1, the V gene TRBV19; unclear D gene. The ends were cut back, 5 bases at V and 6 bases at J, with 23 bases in the middle. Per germline, CDR1 LNHDA and CDR2 SQIVND (reference sequence). This CDR3 has 17 residues. The CDR3 protein is CASSPRIPSPLGNEQFF. The CDR3 region has the DNA TGTGCCAGTAGTCCCCGAATTCCGAGCCCTCTCGGCAATGAGCAGTTCTTC.

The CDR3 DNA reads TGTGCCAGCAGCCCAGAACGTTACGAGCAGTACTTC. It encodes CASSPERYEQYF. V gene TRBV7-9 combines with J gene TRBJ2-7; D remains unclear. The V gene lost 5 bases and the J gene lost 4 bases, with 9 bases spanning the gap. The CDR3 runs to 12 residues. From germline, CDR1 is SEHNR and CDR2 FQNEAQ (reference sequence).

The chain combines TRBV7-9 with TRBJ1-3; 8 bases are shared with TRBD1. The CDR3 length is 14 residues. V trimming: 6 bases; J trimming: 6 bases; junction bases outside the gene matches: 7. Germline assignment: CDR1 SEHNR and CDR2 FQNEAQ (reference sequence). The chain's CDR3 is CASSLTGEVNTIYF. Written as DNA, the CDR3 is TGTGCCAGCAGTCTGACAGGGGAAGTAAACACCATATATTTT.

V is TRBV4-2 and J is TRBJ1-2; D unclear. V was shortened by 1 base and J by 9 bases, with 12 bases between the two germline ends. Germline V lookup: CDR1 LGHNA, CDR2 YNFKEQ. The CDR3 has 13 residues. Written as DNA, the CDR3 is TGTGCCAGCAGCCAAGGGGGAGGTCTTAGCTACACCTTC. Its translation: CASSQGGGLSYTF.

This chain uses TRBV5-6 with TRBJ2-7; no clear D gene. The CDR3 length is 13 residues. V lost 1 base and J lost 0, with 5 bases in between. The germline V gene has CDR1 SGHDT and CDR2 YYEEEE. CDR3 sequence reads: CASSLSVSYEQYF. The CDR3 coding sequence is TGTGCCAGCAGCTTGTCGGTCTCCTACGAGCAGTACTTC.

This clone was seen a handful of times. The chain links TRBV5-1 to TRBJ2-7; no clear D. The V end was cut by 6 bases, the J end by 4 bases, with 14 bases between. This CDR3 is built from 13 residues. Germline assignment: CDR1 SGHRS and CDR2 YFSETQ. This chain's CDR3 is CASNSGTGYEQYF. CDR3 coding DNA: TGCGCCAGCAATTCGGGTACTGGGTACGAGCAGTACTTC.

This clone has more than one count but fewer than ten. The rearrangement links TRBV21-1 to TRBJ2-7; TRBD1 is the table's D call and was not checked against the DNA. TRBV21-1 is given as a pseudogene. The CDR3 is 14 residues long. The CDR3 region has the DNA TGTGCCATCCTCGAGCAGGGGGGATCCTACGAGCAGTACTTC. Its protein is CAILEQGGSYEQYF.

The V call is TRBV3-1 (or the pseudogene TRBV3-2), the J call TRBJ2-1; possible D gene TRBD1, 5 bases. CDR1 is LGHDT and CDR2 is YNNKEL in the germline V gene (reference sequence). The length of the CDR3 is 13 residues. V was trimmed by 2 bases and J by 8 bases, leaving 10 bases between them. The CDR3: CASSQSRVDEQFF. Written as DNA, the CDR3 is TGTGCCAGCAGCCAATCCAGGGTGGATGAGCAGTTCTTC.

The rearrangement uses TRBV10-1 and TRBJ1-4, with TRBD1 matching 7 bases. Germline CDR1 is WNHNN and CDR2 is SYGVQD (reference sequence). The J segment lost 4 bases and the V segment lost 6 bases, leaving 5 bases of the junction unmatched. CDR3 size: 14 residues. The DNA of the CDR3 is TGCGCCAGCAGCGTACGGGACAGTAATGAAAAACTGTTTTTT. This codes for CASSVRDSNEKLFF.

This rearrangement joins TRBV5-1 to TRBJ1-2, with D possibly matching TRBD1 (5 bases). This CDR3 is 15 amino acids long. Germline V gene data show CDR1 as SGHRS and CDR2 as YFSETQ. Trimming pared 4 bases from V and 4 bases from J, leaving 17 bases between. The DNA for the CDR3 is TGCGCCAGCAGCCCACCCTCATCGACAGTCTATGGCTACACCTTC. It encodes CASSPPSSTVYGYTF.